These 8 T cell receptor beta chains share one sample of origin, sequenced in a study of control samples from healthy donors and cancer patients. Some clones are missing from TCRdb's copy, which holds only in-frame ones; the method was immunoSEQ multiplex PCR. The table has about 51,000 clones, 88% seen once; the top ten hold approximately 40%. Sequencing used PBMCs. Every receptor here comes from a man aged 50-60 years with head and neck cancer.

The V call is TRBV29-1, the J call TRBJ2-1; 10 nucleotides match TRBD1. Germline assignment: CDR1 SQVTM and CDR2 ANQGSEA. The CDR3 totals 11 residues. With V trimmed by 7 bases and J by 10 bases, 4 bases remained unmatched. The CDR3 sequence: CSGDRGLEQFF. CDR3 in DNA: TGCAGCGGTGACAGGGGGCTGGAGCAGTTCTTC.

The chain is built from TRBV4-1 and TRBJ2-2, with 10 positions matching TRBD2. Germline-derived CDR1 and CDR2 are MGHRA and YSYEKL. The CDR3 spans 14 residues. Trimming took 2 bases from V and 7 from J; bases not matched to a gene: 1. The CDR3 DNA reads TGCGCCAGCAGCCAAAGCGGGAGGGGCGGGGAGCTGTTTTTT. Translating it yields CASSQSGRGGELFF.

In DNA, the CDR3 is TGTGCCAGCAGCTTTGGGAGCTCCTACAATGAGCAGTTCTTC. The encoded protein is CASSFGSSYNEQFF. The chain joins TRBV12-1 to TRBJ2-1; the D call TRBD2 from the table was never checked on the DNA. TRBV12-1 is shown as a pseudogene. CDR3 size: 14 residues.

This rearrangement joins TRBV30 to TRBJ2-1; the match to TRBD1 covers 7 bases. V lost 5 bases, J lost 7 bases, and 17 bases stayed unmatched. CDR1 is GTSNPN and CDR2 is SVGIG in the germline V gene (reference sequence). This CDR3 is 16 amino acids long. DNA of the CDR3: TGTGCCTGGGGTGGCCCCGGGACAGCGGCTGGAAATGAGCAGTTCTTC. This gives the protein CAWGGPGTAAGNEQFF.

The chain is built from TRBV2 and TRBJ2-3; 10 nucleotides agree with TRBD2. Germline V gives CDR1 SNHLY, CDR2 FYNNEI. With V trimmed by 8 bases and J by 10 bases, 18 bases remained unmatched. The CDR3 is 16 residues long. The CDR3 coding sequence is TGTGCCAGCGTTAGTCGACGGCTAGCGGGGGCCCAGGCGCAGTATTTT. This translates into CASVSRRLAGAQAQYF. The full variable domain, its missing parts supplied by reference TRBV2 and TRBJ2-3, is EPEVTQTPSHQVTQMGQEVILRCVPISNHLYFYWYRQILGQKVEFLVSFYNNEISEKSEIFDDQFSVERPDGSNFTLKIRSTKLEDSAMYFCASVSRRLAGAQAQYFGPGTRLTVL.

This chain links TRBV29-1 with TRBJ2-7, with 14 nucleotides matching TRBD2. The CDR3 has 19 amino acids. CDR1 and CDR2 from the germline V gene are SQVTM and ANQGSEA. V shed 1 base, J shed 7 bases, and the junction held 18 bases outside the gene matches. The CDR3 here is CSVEGSGTSGSLQTGEQYF. Written as DNA, the CDR3 is TGCAGCGTTGAAGGCTCCGGGACTAGCGGGAGTCTACAAACTGGGGAGCAGTACTTC.

The V call is TRBV6-2 or TRBV6-3, the J call TRBJ1-5, with no clear D. Per the germline V gene, CDR1 is MNHEY and CDR2 is SVGEGT. Trimming removed 5 bases from V and 5 bases from J, with 10 bases in between. This CDR3 contains 13 residues. Written as DNA, the CDR3 is TGTGCCAGCAGTACCGGAGACGATCAGCCCCAGCATTTT. Amino acid sequence: CASSTGDDQPQHF.

The chain carries TRBV3-1 (or the pseudogene TRBV3-2) and TRBJ2-1; 8 bases agree with TRBD2. The CDR3 loop spans 14 amino acids. CDR1 is LGHDT and CDR2 is YNNKEL in the germline V gene (reference sequence). With V trimmed by 3 bases and J by 8 bases, 6 bases remained unmatched. CDR3 sequence (DNA): TGTGCCAGCAGCCACGGGGGGGCCGGCTATGAGCAGTTCTTC. It specifies CASSHGGAGYEQFF.